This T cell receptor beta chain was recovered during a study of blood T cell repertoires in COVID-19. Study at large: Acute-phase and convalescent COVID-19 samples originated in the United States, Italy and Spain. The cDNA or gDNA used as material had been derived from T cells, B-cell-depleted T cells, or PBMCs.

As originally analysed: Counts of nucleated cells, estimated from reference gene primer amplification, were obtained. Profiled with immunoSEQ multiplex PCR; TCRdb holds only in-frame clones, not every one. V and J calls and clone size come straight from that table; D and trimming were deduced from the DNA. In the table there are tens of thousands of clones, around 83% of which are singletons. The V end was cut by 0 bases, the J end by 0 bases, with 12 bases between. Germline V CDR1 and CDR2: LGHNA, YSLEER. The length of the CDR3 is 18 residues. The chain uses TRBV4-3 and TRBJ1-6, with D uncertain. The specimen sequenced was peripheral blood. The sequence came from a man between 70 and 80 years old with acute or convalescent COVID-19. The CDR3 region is CASSQEISSFSYNSPLHF. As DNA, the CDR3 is TGCGCCAGCAGCCAAGAGATTTCGAGCTTCTCCTATAATTCACCCCTCCACTTT.